These T cell receptor beta chains were read from a single sample in a study of T cell changes during pregnancy in multiple sclerosis. Profiled with immunoSEQ multiplex PCR; TCRdb holds only in-frame clones, not every one. The data contain approximately 60,000 clones, 90% of them singletons. Sample: peripheral blood, taken in the third trimester of pregnancy. Receptors were obtained from a female donor in good health, enrolled as a control in a pregnancy study. Both conserved end residues are part of each CDR3. The order of the fields is clone size, V gene, D gene, J gene, CDR3 protein, CDR3 DNA. D genes are given only for firm matches. A clone size is listed for some rows: how often the clone was seen (once, few, many), or a class if it is expanded.

-	TRBV6-1	-	TRBJ2-5	CASSDIEKKYF	TGTGCCAGCAGTGATATTGAGAAGAAGTACTTC
-	TRBV9	-	TRBJ2-7	CASSVGGSNAEQYF	TGTGCCAGCAGCGTAGGAGGGAGTAACGCCGAGCAGTACTTC
-	TRBV7-2	-	TRBJ1-1	CASSSGKGGRTEAFF	TGTGCCAGCAGCTCAGGTAAAGGGGGAAGGACTGAAGCTTTCTTT
once	TRBV5-4	TRBD1	TRBJ1-1	CASSLGQGANTEAFF	TGTGCCAGCAGCTTGGGGCAGGGGGCGAACACTGAAGCTTTCTTT
-	TRBV30	TRBD2	TRBJ2-7	CAWSSGSGIRYEQYF	TGTGCCTGGAGTTCCGGGAGCGGGATTAGGTACGAGCAGTACTTC
-	TRBV5-4	TRBD1	TRBJ2-7	CASSQGTGVGEQYF	TGTGCCAGCAGCCAAGGGACAGGGGTGGGCGAGCAGTACTTC
once	TRBV5-6	TRBD1	TRBJ1-1	CASSSTGQGGRREAFF	TGTGCCAGCAGCTCAACCGGACAGGGAGGCCGTAGAGAAGCTTTCTTT
-	TRBV4-2	TRBD1	TRBJ2-3	CASSQDHPRQGMNTQYF	TGTGCCAGCAGCCAAGATCATCCGAGACAGGGGATGAATACGCAGTATTTT
-	TRBV5-1	TRBD2	TRBJ2-7	CASSQTSGRTYEQYF	TGCGCCAGCTCCCAAACTAGCGGGAGGACCTACGAGCAGTACTTC
-	TRBV18	TRBD2	TRBJ2-4	CASSPPGGRAFEGKNIQYF	TGTGCCAGCTCACCACCCGGCGGGAGGGCCTTTGAAGGCAAAAACATTCAGTACTTC
-	TRBV19	-	TRBJ1-2	CASSGPHYGYTF	TGTGCCAGTAGTGGGCCTCACTATGGCTACACCTTC
-	TRBV21-1	-	TRBJ1-2	CASSKLGYTF	TGTGCCAGCAGCAAACTTGGCTACACCTTC
-	TRBV6-5	-	TRBJ1-1	CASLPGHQNTEAFF	TGTGCCAGCCTACCGGGACATCAAAACACTGAAGCTTTCTTT
-	TRBV5-4	TRBD1	TRBJ2-7	CASSRTGSYEQYF	TGTGCCAGCAGCCGGACAGGATCTTACGAGCAGTACTTC
-	TRBV19	TRBD1	TRBJ2-2	CASSSGQGAGTGELFF	TGTGCCAGTAGCTCGGGGCAGGGGGCTGGTACCGGGGAGCTGTTTTTT
-	TRBV10-3	-	TRBJ2-1	CAISELEYNEQFF	TGTGCCATCAGTGAATTAGAGTACAATGAGCAGTTCTTC
-	TRBV5-1	-	TRBJ1-4	CASSLDRATNEKLFF	TGCGCCAGCAGCTTGGACAGGGCAACTAATGAAAAACTGTTTTTT
-	TRBV4-3	-	TRBJ1-1	CASSQGGGLDTEAFF	TGCGCCAGCAGCCAAGGCGGGGGGCTGGATACTGAAGCTTTCTTT
-	TRBV11-2	-	TRBJ2-7	CASSHSRTYEQYF	TGTGCCAGCAGCCACAGCCGTACCTACGAGCAGTACTTC
-	TRBV9	TRBD2	TRBJ2-1	CASSPPGGGVNNEQFF	TGTGCCAGCAGCCCCCCTGGCGGGGGGGTCAATAATGAGCAGTTCTTC
once	TRBV30	TRBD1	TRBJ1-2	CAWNAGGVGYTF	TGTGCCTGGAATGCAGGGGGCGTTGGCTACACCTTC
-	TRBV10-3	TRBD1	TRBJ1-1	CAISRQGPNTEAFF	TGTGCCATCAGCCGACAGGGGCCGAACACTGAAGCTTTCTTT
-	TRBV29-1	TRBD1	TRBJ1-2	CSVEGDRTNYGYTF	TGCAGCGTTGAAGGGGACAGGACCAACTATGGCTACACCTTC
-	TRBV7-7	-	TRBJ2-3	CASSRQYTDTQYF	TGTGCCAGCAGCCGACAGTACACAGATACGCAGTATTTT
-	TRBV10-2	-	TRBJ2-7	CASSELTGQYF	TGCGCCAGCAGTGAACTGACAGGGCAGTACTTC
-	TRBV6-5	-	TRBJ1-2	CASSENWNYGYTF	TGTGCCAGCAGCGAAAACTGGAACTATGGCTACACCTTC
-	TRBV27	-	TRBJ2-7	CASSLRLPYEQYF	TGTGCCAGCAGTTTACGGTTGCCCTACGAGCAGTACTTC
-	TRBV9	-	TRBJ2-2	CASSPSGTGNTGELFF	TGTGCCAGCAGCCCTTCCGGGACTGGGAACACCGGGGAGCTGTTTTTT
-	TRBV5-1	TRBD2	TRBJ2-5	CASSLGPGLAGGPKETQYF	TGCGCCAGCAGCTTGGGGCCGGGACTAGCGGGAGGGCCGAAAGAGACCCAGTACTTC
once	TRBV6-5	-	TRBJ2-7	CASSNQQGGEYEQYF	TGTGCCAGCAGTAATCAACAGGGGGGGGAGTACGAGCAGTACTTC
once	TRBV7-2	TRBD1	TRBJ1-2	CASSLLGQGHGYTF	TGTGCCAGCAGCTTATTGGGACAGGGGCACGGCTACACCTTC
-	TRBV11-3	-	TRBJ2-2	CASSLNQVFGSTGELFF	TGTGCCAGCAGTTTAAACCAGGTTTTTGGTAGCACCGGGGAGCTGTTTTTT
once	TRBV7-9	-	TRBJ1-2	CASSFGGGYGYTF	TGTGCCAGCAGCTTTGGGGGGGGGTATGGCTACACCTTC
-	TRBV4-1	-	TRBJ2-7	CASSPPQGASSEQYF	TGCGCCAGCAGCCCACCACAGGGCGCCTCCTCCGAGCAGTACTTC
-	TRBV19	-	TRBJ1-6	CARSGTQSSGNSPLHF	TGTGCCAGATCCGGGACTCAGTCCAGTGGAAATTCACCCCTCCACTTT
-	TRBV6-1	-	TRBJ2-3	CASSEQGINTDTQYF	TGTGCCAGCAGTGAACAGGGGATAAACACAGATACGCAGTATTTT
-	TRBV7-2	-	TRBJ1-1	CASSYRVGDTEAFF	TGTGCCAGCAGCTACAGGGTAGGCGACACTGAAGCTTTCTTT
-	TRBV29-1	TRBD2	TRBJ2-2	CSVSGLAVSTGELFF	TGCAGCGTGTCGGGACTAGCTGTGAGCACCGGGGAGCTGTTTTTT
-	TRBV5-6	TRBD2	TRBJ2-2	CASSSPSGRAHGELFF	TGTGCCAGCAGCAGCCCCAGCGGGAGGGCCCACGGGGAGCTGTTTTTT
once	TRBV27	-	TRBJ1-2	CASSPTSLQRSGYTF	TGTGCCAGCAGCCCCACCTCCCTACAGAGAAGTGGCTACACCTTC
-	TRBV13	-	TRBJ2-1	CASSLAGDNEQFF	TGTGCCAGCAGCTTAGCGGGTGACAATGAGCAGTTCTTC
-	TRBV11-2	-	TRBJ2-2	CASSLRTAFTGELFF	TGTGCCAGCAGTCTGAGGACAGCCTTCACCGGGGAGCTGTTTTTT
-	TRBV28	-	TRBJ2-3	CASSSGGRDTQYF	TGTGCCAGCAGTAGCGGAGGACGGGATACGCAGTATTTT
-	TRBV5-6	-	TRBJ1-2	CASNGGDYGYTF	TGTGCCAGCAATGGCGGAGACTATGGCTACACCTTC
-	TRBV5-1	-	TRBJ2-5	CASSRGGEETQYF	TGCGCCAGCAGCCGAGGAGGGGAAGAGACCCAGTACTTC
-	TRBV4-2	TRBD1	TRBJ2-7	CASSQGSTGGYEQYF	TGTGCCAGCAGCCAAGGTTCGACAGGGGGCTACGAGCAGTACTTC
-	TRBV19	TRBD2	TRBJ2-1	CASRDPSGRVLHEQFF	TGTGCCAGTAGGGACCCTAGCGGGAGAGTACTCCATGAGCAGTTCTTC
-	TRBV10-3	TRBD1	TRBJ1-2	CAITADRGDGYTF	TGTGCCATCACTGCCGACAGGGGAGATGGCTACACCTTC
-	TRBV19	TRBD1	TRBJ1-1	CASSMKGDREEAFF	TGTGCCAGTAGTATGAAGGGGGACAGGGAGGAGGCTTTCTTT
-	TRBV5-6	TRBD2	TRBJ2-5	CASSLPPAGGRETQYF	TGTGCCAGCAGCTTGCCCCCCGCGGGGGGCCGAGAGACCCAGTACTTC
-	TRBV28	TRBD1	TRBJ1-2	CASSRPPGQGYGYTF	TGTGCCAGCAGTCGGCCACCGGGACAGGGCTATGGCTACACCTTC
-	TRBV16	-	TRBJ1-5	CASSQEPRIGNQPQHF	TGTGCCAGCAGCCAGGAGCCCCGAATCGGTAATCAGCCCCAGCATTTT
-	TRBV29-1	TRBD1	TRBJ2-2	CSTRDRENTGELFF	TGCAGCACGCGGGACAGGGAGAACACCGGGGAGCTGTTTTTT
-	TRBV9	-	TRBJ1-1	CASSVVAGKEPEAFF	TGTGCCAGCAGCGTAGTAGCAGGGAAGGAACCTGAAGCTTTCTTT
-	TRBV19	-	TRBJ1-1	CASSNQQGTEAFF	TGTGCCAGTAGTAACCAACAGGGCACTGAAGCTTTCTTT
-	TRBV5-1	-	TRBJ2-5	CASGSAGETQYF	TGCGCCAGCGGGAGCGCCGGAGAGACCCAGTACTTC
-	TRBV5-6	-	TRBJ1-1	CASSLAAGKAVTEAFF	TGTGCCAGCAGCTTGGCCGCCGGGAAGGCGGTCACTGAAGCTTTCTTT
-	TRBV30	TRBD1	TRBJ2-4	CAWTGGPGIQYF	TGTGCCTGGACAGGGGGACCTGGCATTCAGTACTTC
-	TRBV7-8	-	TRBJ2-1	CASSLDGAGEQFF	TGTGCCAGCAGCTTAGATGGAGCCGGTGAGCAGTTCTTC